Reported below is one TCR beta chain. Antigen: not known. Germline V gene sequence: CDR1 SGHVS, CDR2 FQNEAQ. V was trimmed by 5 bases and J by 1 base, leaving 16 bases between them. This CDR3 is built from 16 residues. MiXCR, run by TCRdb on the reads, gives a single entry per CDR3 protein. The sample has approximately 190,000 distinct CDR3 sequences, under 30% seen once. These data originate in a study of T cell repertoires in cytomegalovirus infection. Study-level points and caveats: CMV carriers with the relevant HLA were identified by cumulative public TCR beta family frequency. Across the ex vivo response, the dominant clonotypes were HLA-C-restricted CMV-specific TCR beta clonotypes.

The material sequenced was PBMCs. The chain joins TRBV7-8 to TRBJ2-3; possibly TRBD1 for D (5 bases). This sequence originates from a human donor in good health (CMV status not recorded). Some clones in this sample may be carry-over from other donors' samples. CDR3 region: CASSHEAGSRTDTQYF. The CDR3 nucleotides read TGTGCCAGCAGCCACGAAGCAGGGTCCCGCACAGATACGCAGTATTTT.